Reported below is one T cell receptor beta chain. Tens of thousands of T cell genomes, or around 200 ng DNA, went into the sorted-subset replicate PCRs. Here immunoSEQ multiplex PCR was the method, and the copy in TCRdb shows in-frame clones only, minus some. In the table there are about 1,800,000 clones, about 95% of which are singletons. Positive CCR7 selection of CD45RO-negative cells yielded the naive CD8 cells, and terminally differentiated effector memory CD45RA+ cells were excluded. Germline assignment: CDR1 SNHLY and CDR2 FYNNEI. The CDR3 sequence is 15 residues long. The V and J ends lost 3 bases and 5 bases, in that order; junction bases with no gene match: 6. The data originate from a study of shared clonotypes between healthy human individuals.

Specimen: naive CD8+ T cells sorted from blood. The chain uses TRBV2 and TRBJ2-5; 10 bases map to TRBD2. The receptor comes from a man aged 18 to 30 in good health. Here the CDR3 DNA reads TGTGCCAGCAGTGAGAAGCGGGGGGGCTGGGAGACCCAGTACTTC. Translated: CASSEKRGGWETQYF.